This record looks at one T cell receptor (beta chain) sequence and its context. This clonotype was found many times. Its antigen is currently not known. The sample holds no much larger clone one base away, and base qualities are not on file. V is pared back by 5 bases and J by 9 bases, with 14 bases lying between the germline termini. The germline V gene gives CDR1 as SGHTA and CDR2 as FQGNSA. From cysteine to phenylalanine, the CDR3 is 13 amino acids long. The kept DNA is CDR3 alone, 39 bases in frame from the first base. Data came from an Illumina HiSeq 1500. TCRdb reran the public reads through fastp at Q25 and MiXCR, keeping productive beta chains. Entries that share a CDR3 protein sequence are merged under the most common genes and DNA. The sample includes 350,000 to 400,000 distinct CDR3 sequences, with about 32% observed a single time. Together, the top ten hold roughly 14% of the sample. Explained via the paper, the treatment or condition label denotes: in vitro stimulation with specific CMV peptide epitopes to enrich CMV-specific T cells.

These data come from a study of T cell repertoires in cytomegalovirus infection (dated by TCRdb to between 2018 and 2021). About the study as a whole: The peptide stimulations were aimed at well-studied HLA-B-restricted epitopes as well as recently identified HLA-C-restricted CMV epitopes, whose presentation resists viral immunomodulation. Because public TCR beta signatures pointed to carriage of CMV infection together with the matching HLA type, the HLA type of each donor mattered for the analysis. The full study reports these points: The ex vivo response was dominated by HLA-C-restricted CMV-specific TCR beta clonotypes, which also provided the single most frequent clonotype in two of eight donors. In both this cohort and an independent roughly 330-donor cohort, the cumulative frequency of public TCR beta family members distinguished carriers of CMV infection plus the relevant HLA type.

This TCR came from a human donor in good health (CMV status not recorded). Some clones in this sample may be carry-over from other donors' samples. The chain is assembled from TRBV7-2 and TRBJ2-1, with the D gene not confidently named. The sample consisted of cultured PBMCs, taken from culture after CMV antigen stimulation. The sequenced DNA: TGTGCCAGCAGCCGTTACTCCGCTCCTGAGCAGTTCTTC. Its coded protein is CASSRYSAPEQFF.